This TCR beta chain was recorded in a study of cytomegalovirus exposure and HLA in healthy donors. Study background: Early released data comprised about 84 million unique TCRs from HLA-typed donors.

The donors were healthy bone marrow donors. Unmatched junction bases numbered 12, after V lost 6 bases and J lost 10 bases. Per germline, CDR1 MNHNS and CDR2 SASEGT. CDR3 length: 14 residues. Whole-study results and caveats: On later analysis, the bulk of CMV-associated TCR beta chains appeared to be HLA-restricted.

It was with 60 Vbeta and 13 Jbeta primers that the PCR ran. Assay used: immunoSEQ multiplex PCR; TCRdb lists only in-frame clones, some missing. There are 130,000 or so clones in the sample; around 65% occur only once, and around 6% lies in the top ten. As regards this clone: Its antigen is still unknown.

This clonotype was obtained from an older woman in good health and CMV-seronegative. The sequenced sample was PBMCs. V and J are TRBV6-1 and TRBJ2-1; 7 nucleotides line up with TRBD1. Here the CDR3 DNA reads TGTGCCAGCAGCGCCGGGACAGCGTTCAGGGAGCAGTTCTTC. The encoded protein is CASSAGTAFREQFF.